A single sample gave rise to the 29 T cell receptor beta chains below, sequenced in a study of blood T cells in healthy people across ages. Next came a second PCR, run for about 6 to 12 cycles, which used a sample-barcoded 5' primer along with a J-beta primer mix. TCRdb redid the calling of the 5' RACE reads with MiXCR, one entry per CDR3 protein. The profile covers approximately 2,000,000 distinct CDR3 sequences, with about 39% appearing a single time and around 23% taken by the ten largest. The sample consisted of blood. Every receptor here comes from a human donor in good health.

This clonotype was found a few times. This chain links TRBV28 with TRBJ1-5; 7 bases are a match to TRBD1. This CDR3 spans 16 amino acids. The germline V gene encodes CDR1 MDHEN and CDR2 SYDVKM. The V segment lost 3 bases and the J segment 3 bases; nucleotides outside the gene matches: 8. The CDR3 loop reads CASSFWDSSLNQPQHF. The CDR3, as DNA: TGTGCCAGCAGTTTTTGGGACAGCTCTCTCAATCAGCCCCAGCATTTT.

CDR3: CASSGWDSFPDTQYF. As DNA, the CDR3 is TGTGCCAGCAGCGGGTGGGACAGCTTCCCAGATACGCAGTATTTT. The chain has TRBV7-8 and TRBJ2-3, with 7 positions matching TRBD1. From germline, CDR1 is SGHVS and CDR2 FQNEAQ. V shed 5 bases and J 4 bases; nucleotides not matched to a gene: 9. This CDR3 contains 15 residues.

V usage is TRBV12-3 or TRBV12-4 and J usage is TRBJ1-5; perhaps TRBD1 as D (6 bases). V lost 6 bases to trimming and J lost 7 bases, with 19 bases between them. The CDR3 extends over 15 amino acids. CDR3 residues: CASSRSAGEGQPQHF. The CDR3 bases are TGTGCCAGCAGCCGATCAGCAGGGGAGGGCCAGCCCCAGCATTTT.

This clonotype appeared many times. The chain employs TRBV29-1 and TRBJ1-5; 7 bases map to TRBD1. Trimming took 1 base from V and 4 from J; bases not matched to a gene: 7. Germline CDR1 SQVTM, CDR2 ANQGSEA. CDR3 length: 15 residues. In DNA form, the CDR3 reads TGCAGCGTTGAAGGTGGGGGACAGACTAATCAGCCCCAGCATTTT. This encodes CSVEGGGQTNQPQHF.

The chain uses TRBV29-1 and TRBJ2-1; D unresolved. V was shortened by 7 bases and J by 10 bases, with 14 bases between the two germline ends. CDR1 is SQVTM, CDR2 ANQGSEA, per germline. The CDR3 is 11 residues long. CDR3 protein: CSAPVTEEQFF. For the CDR3, the DNA is TGCAGCGCTCCTGTAACAGAGGAGCAGTTCTTC.

With regard to this clonotype: The junction shows a germline mismatch at one end, possibly a read error. The chain links TRBV5-1 to TRBJ1-2, with D possibly being TRBD1 (6 bases). The germline V gene has CDR1 SGHRS and CDR2 YFSETQ. CDR3 length: 14 residues. The CDR3 DNA reads TGCGCCAGCAGTCGACAGGCCCAAGACTATGGCTGCACCTTC. The encoded protein is CASSRQAQDYGCTF.

A remark on this clonotype: At one boundary the junction diverges from the germline segment, which might be a read error. The rearrangement joins TRBV29-1 to TRBJ1-2; unclear D gene. Germline-derived CDR1 and CDR2 are SQVTM and ANQGSEA. The CDR3 loop spans 15 amino acids. CDR3 bases: TGCAGCATTGAAGAGGAGGCGGGCACTCTCTATGGCTACACCTTC. It translates to CSIEEEAGTLYGYTF.

About this clonotype itself: A read error may explain this, as a much larger clone is one base away. The V call is TRBV29-1, the J call TRBJ2-7, with TRBD1 identical over 9 bases. Germline V gene data show CDR1 as SQVTM and CDR2 as ANQGSEA. J was trimmed by 4 bases and V by 6 bases; bases with no gene match: 4. The CDR3 consists of 12 residues. CDR3 loop: CSVGQGMYEQYF. CDR3 nucleotide sequence: TGCAGCGTAGGACAGGGGATGTACGAGCAGTACTTC.

The chain recombines TRBV2 with TRBJ2-1, with a possible D match to TRBD2 (6 bases). The CDR3 spans 14 residues. V was pared by 7 bases and J by 7 bases, with 17 bases between. Per the germline V gene, CDR1 is SNHLY and CDR2 is FYNNEI. The CDR3, as DNA: TGTGCCAGCATCAAATTGGAAGGGAGGAATGAGCAGTTCTTC. Translating it yields CASIKLEGRNEQFF.

The chain carries TRBV7-2 and TRBJ2-7, with TRBD2 matching 8 bases. V was clipped by 5 bases and J by 1 base; unmatched bases: 10. CDR3 length: 16 amino acids. Germline assignment: CDR1 SGHTA and CDR2 FQGNSA. The CDR3 loop is CASSPYGGGSSYEQYF. The DNA of the CDR3 is TGTGCCAGCAGCCCCTATGGCGGGGGGTCGTCCTACGAGCAGTACTTC.

The gene calls are TRBV12-3 or TRBV12-4 and TRBJ1-2; TRBD1 matches 7 bases. V gave up 6 bases and J gave up 1 base; unmatched junction bases: 11. This CDR3 has 16 amino acids. Written as DNA, the CDR3 is TGTGCCAGCAGACCGGGACAGCTTCTTAGTAACTATGGCTACACCTTC. Its protein product is CASRPGQLLSNYGYTF.

This clonotype was counted a few times. The rearrangement links TRBV9 to TRBJ2-1; unclear D gene. CDR1 and CDR2 from the germline V gene are SGDLS and YYNGEE. CDR3 length equals 12 residues. Trimming left V 7 bases short and J 5 bases short, with 10 bases between. The CDR3 region is CASGQTDNEQFF. The CDR3 DNA reads TGTGCCAGCGGCCAAACCGACAATGAGCAGTTCTTC.

This clonotype was recorded a few times. The chain is built from TRBV7-2 and TRBJ2-1; TRBD2 aligns across 8 bases. The CDR3 covers 16 residues. The ends lost 3 bases at V and 7 bases at J; junction bases unmatched: 11. Germline-derived CDR1 and CDR2 are SGHTA and FQGNSA. The CDR3 protein is CASSFRGGVFSNEQFF. The CDR3 DNA follows: TGTGCCAGCAGCTTCCGGGGGGGCGTTTTTTCGAATGAGCAGTTCTTC.

The rearrangement links TRBV20-1 to TRBJ2-5; D perhaps matches TRBD2 (7 bases). V lost 7 bases and J 3 bases, leaving 21 bases between the germline ends. Germline V gene lookup returns CDR1 DFQATT and CDR2 SNEGSKA (reference sequence). This CDR3 is built from 15 residues. CDR3 sequence reads: CSVRRLGGAEETQYF. CDR3 DNA sequence: TGCAGTGTCCGTCGTTTAGGGGGGGCCGAAGAGACCCAGTACTTC.

The rearrangement uses TRBV7-6 and TRBJ2-5; 9 bases map to TRBD1. The CDR3 length is 17 residues. The J segment lost 0 bases and the V segment lost 0 bases, leaving 5 bases of the junction unmatched. CDR1 and CDR2 (germline): SGHVS, FNYEAQ. As DNA, the CDR3 is TGTGCCAGCAGCTTAGCGATCTGGACAGGGGACCAAGAGACCCAGTACTTC. Translated: CASSLAIWTGDQETQYF. Looking up the rest from reference TRBV7-6 and TRBJ2-5 gives the full variable domain: GAGVSQSPRYKVTKRGQDVALRCDPISGHVSLYWYRQALGQGPEFLTYFNYEAQQDKSGLPNDRFSAERPEGSISTLTIQRTEQRDSAMYRCASSLAIWTGDQETQYFGPGTRLLVL.

The V gene is TRBV20-1, the J gene TRBJ2-5; 7 bases match TRBD1. V gave up 2 bases and J gave up 5 bases; unmatched junction bases: 11. The germline gives CDR1 DFQATT, CDR2 SNEGSKA (reference sequence). This CDR3 contains 15 residues. CDR3 loop: CSARLGGDRDETQYF. CDR3 coding DNA: TGCAGTGCTAGACTCGGCGGTGACAGGGATGAGACCCAGTACTTC.

This clonotype turned up a few times. Written as DNA, the CDR3 is TGTGCCAGCAGCCTCCTCCGGGGAGGTGGGGGTGGCTACACCTTC. Translating it yields CASSLLRGGGGGYTF. This chain connects TRBV4-2 to TRBJ1-2; D might be TRBD1 (5 bases). Germline-derived CDR1 and CDR2 are LGHNA and YNFKEQ. This CDR3 is 15 amino acids long. Trimming took 4 bases from V and 7 from J, leaving 19 bases between them.

This chain joins TRBV12-3 or TRBV12-4 and TRBJ2-1; D is ambiguous. The CDR3 extends over 12 amino acids. V lost 3 bases and J lost 5, with 5 bases in between. The CDR3: CASSFVNNEQFF. CDR3 DNA: TGTGCCAGCAGTTTTGTGAACAATGAGCAGTTCTTC.

The chain carries TRBV12-3 or TRBV12-4 and TRBJ2-7; D not resolved. The CDR3 covers 13 residues. V gave up 6 bases and J gave up 2 bases, with 11 bases separating them. The CDR3 sequence is CASSPTITYEQYF. The DNA for the CDR3 is TGTGCCAGCAGCCCGACGATTACCTACGAGCAGTACTTC.

The V and J genes are TRBV6-1 and TRBJ2-7, with TRBD1 identical over 9 bases. Germline CDR1 MNHNS, CDR2 SASEGT. V lost 6 bases, J lost 3 bases, and 6 bases stayed unmatched. CDR3 size: 14 residues. The chain's CDR3 is CASRTGGVIYEQYF. CDR3 coding DNA: TGTGCCAGCAGGACAGGGGGAGTAATCTACGAGCAGTACTTC.

This clonotype was observed a few times. The chain couples TRBV5-1 to TRBJ1-5, with D possibly TRBD1 on 6 matching bases. The CDR3 spans 14 residues. CDR1 and CDR2 (germline): SGHRS, YFSETQ. The V and J ends lost 4 bases and 7 bases respectively, with 15 bases between them. The CDR3 coding sequence is TGCGCCAGCAGCGGACCGGGACACGAACAGCCCCAGCATTTT. Amino acid sequence: CASSGPGHEQPQHF.

The gene calls are TRBV12-3 or TRBV12-4 and TRBJ2-7; 7 bases agree with TRBD1. The V segment lost 6 bases and the J segment 0 bases; nucleotides outside the gene matches: 5. CDR3 length: 14 amino acids. Here the CDR3 reads CASSETGFSYEQYF. In nucleotides, the CDR3 is TGTGCCAGCAGCGAGACAGGGTTCTCCTACGAGCAGTACTTC.

Of note for this clonotype: Compared with germline, one end of the junction differs, possibly owing to a read error. The J gene is TRBJ1-5, the V gene TRBV6-6; D is possibly TRBD1 (5 bases). CDR3 length equals 16 residues. Germline CDR1 is MNHNY and CDR2 is SVGAGI (reference sequence). Here the CDR3 DNA reads TGTGCCAACAGTTACATTAAGGGGCTTAGCAATCAGCCCCAGCATTTT. This translates into CANSYIKGLSNQPQHF.

The chain recombines TRBV18 with TRBJ2-5; D is undetermined. The CDR3 loop spans 13 amino acids. V gave up 6 bases and J gave up 5 bases, with 13 bases separating them. Germline loops: CDR1 KGHSH, CDR2 LQKENI. The CDR3 protein is CASSSNALETQYF. The CDR3 DNA follows: TGTGCCAGCTCCTCGAACGCGCTGGAGACCCAGTACTTC.

This clonotype was recorded a few times. The V gene is TRBV18, the J gene TRBJ1-1; TRBD1 agrees at 7 bases. J lost 8 bases, V lost 2 bases, and 5 bases had no gene match. CDR1 is KGHSH, CDR2 LQKENI, per germline. The CDR3 runs to 13 residues. CDR3 loop: CASSPYPGQEAFF. The CDR3 DNA reads as TGTGCCAGCTCACCATATCCGGGACAGGAAGCTTTCTTT.

This clonotype was counted only a few times. The V call is TRBV11-2, the J call TRBJ2-4; 8 nucleotides agree with TRBD2. The end of the DNA is better explained by TRBJ2-7, so the J call may be wrong. Germline V gives CDR1 SGHAT, CDR2 FQNNGV. This CDR3 is built from 15 residues. The CDR3 nucleotides read TGTGCCAGCAGCTTTTTCGGGGGGGCGTACGACGAGCAGTACTTC. Amino acid sequence: CASSFFGGAYDEQYF.

This clonotype was observed a handful of times. This chain links TRBV7-8 with TRBJ1-6; no clear D gene. The V end was cut by 5 bases, the J end by 0 bases, with 11 bases between. The CDR3 length is 16 residues. Per the germline V gene, CDR1 is SGHVS and CDR2 is FQNEAQ. The CDR3 spells CASSPIGVSYNSPLHF. In DNA, the CDR3 is TGTGCCAGCAGCCCAATCGGGGTCTCCTATAATTCACCCCTCCACTTT.

This chain uses TRBV13 with TRBJ2-1; 13 bases map to TRBD2. V lost 0 bases, J lost 5 bases, and 4 bases stayed unmatched. Per germline, CDR1 PRHDT and CDR2 FYEKMQ (reference sequence). The CDR3 is made up of 17 amino acids. CDR3 protein: CASSLGFGLAGDNEQFF. The CDR3 nucleotides are TGTGCCAGCAGCTTAGGGTTTGGACTAGCGGGGGACAATGAGCAGTTCTTC.

This clonotype was picked up a small number of times. The chain employs TRBV4-3 and TRBJ2-7; 7 bases agree with TRBD2. From germline, CDR1 is LGHNA and CDR2 YSLEER. Losses at the gene ends were 0 bases for V and 10 bases for J; bases not matched to a gene: 15. This CDR3 spans 16 amino acids. Written as DNA, the CDR3 is TGCGCCAGCAGCCAAGATTCAAGCGGGGCACAACCAACCCAGTACTTC. Protein product: CASSQDSSGAQPTQYF.